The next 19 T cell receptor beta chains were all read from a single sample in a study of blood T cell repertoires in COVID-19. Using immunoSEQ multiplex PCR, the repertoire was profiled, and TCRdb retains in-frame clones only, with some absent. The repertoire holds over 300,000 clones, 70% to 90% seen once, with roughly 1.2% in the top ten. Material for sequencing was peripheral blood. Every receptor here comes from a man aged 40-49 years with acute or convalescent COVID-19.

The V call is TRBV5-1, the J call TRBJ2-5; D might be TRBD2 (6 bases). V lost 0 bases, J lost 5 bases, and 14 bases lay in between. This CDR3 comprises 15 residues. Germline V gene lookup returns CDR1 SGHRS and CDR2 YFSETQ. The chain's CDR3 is CASSLGGPRGETQYF. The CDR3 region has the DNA TGCGCCAGCAGCTTGGGAGGGCCACGGGGGGAGACCCAGTACTTC.

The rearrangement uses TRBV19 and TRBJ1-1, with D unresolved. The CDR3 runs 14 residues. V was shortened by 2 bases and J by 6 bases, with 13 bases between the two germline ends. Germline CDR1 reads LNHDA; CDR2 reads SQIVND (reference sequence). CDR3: CASSIRVPSAEAFF. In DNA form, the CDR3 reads TGTGCCAGTAGTATAAGAGTCCCCTCTGCTGAAGCTTTCTTT.

CDR3 protein: CASSIGGELFF. CDR3 in DNA: TGTGCCAGTAGTATAGGCGGGGAACTGTTTTTT. The gene calls are TRBV19 and TRBJ1-4; no firm D call. Between the trimmed V and J ends, which lost 1 base and 12 bases, there was a span of 6 bases. This CDR3 has 11 amino acids. Germline V CDR1 and CDR2: LNHDA, SQIVND (reference sequence).

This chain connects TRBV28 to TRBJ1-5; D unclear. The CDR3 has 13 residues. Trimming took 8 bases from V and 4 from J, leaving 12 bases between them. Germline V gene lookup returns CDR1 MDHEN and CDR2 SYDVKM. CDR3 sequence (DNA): TGTGCCAGCGCGCCCAGGTTTAATCAGCCCCAGCATTTT. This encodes CASAPRFNQPQHF.

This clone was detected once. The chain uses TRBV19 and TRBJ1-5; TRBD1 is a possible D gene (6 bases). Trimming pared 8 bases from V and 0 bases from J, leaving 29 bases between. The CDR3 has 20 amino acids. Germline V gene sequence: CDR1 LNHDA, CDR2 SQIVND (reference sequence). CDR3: CASGRWSVGQITYSNQPQHF. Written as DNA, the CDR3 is TGTGCCAGTGGGAGATGGTCCGTCGGACAGATAACGTATAGCAATCAGCCCCAGCATTTT.

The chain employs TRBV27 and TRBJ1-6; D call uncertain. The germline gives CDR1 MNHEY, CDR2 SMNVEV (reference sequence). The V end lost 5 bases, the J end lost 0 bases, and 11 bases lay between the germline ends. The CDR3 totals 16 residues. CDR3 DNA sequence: TGTGCCAGCAGTCGCGCTTACAGCTCCTATAATTCACCCCTCCACTTT. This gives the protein CASSRAYSSYNSPLHF.

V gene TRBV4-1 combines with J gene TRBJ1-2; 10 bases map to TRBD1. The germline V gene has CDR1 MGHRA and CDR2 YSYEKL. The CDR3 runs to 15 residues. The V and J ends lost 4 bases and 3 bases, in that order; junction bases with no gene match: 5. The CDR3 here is CASSRAGTGDYGYTF. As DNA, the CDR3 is TGCGCCAGCAGCCGGGCCGGGACAGGGGACTATGGCTACACCTTC.

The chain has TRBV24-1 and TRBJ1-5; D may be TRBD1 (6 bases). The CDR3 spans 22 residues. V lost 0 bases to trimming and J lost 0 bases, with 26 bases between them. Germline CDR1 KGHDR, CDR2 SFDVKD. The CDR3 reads CATSDLHCGQGPHVHSNQPQHF. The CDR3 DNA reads TGTGCCACCAGTGATTTGCATTGTGGGCAGGGGCCGCATGTCCATAGCAATCAGCCCCAGCATTTT.

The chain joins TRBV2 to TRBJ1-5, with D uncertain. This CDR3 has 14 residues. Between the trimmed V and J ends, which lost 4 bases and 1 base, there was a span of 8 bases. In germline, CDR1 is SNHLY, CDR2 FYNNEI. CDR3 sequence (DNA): TGTGCCAGCAGTGCGGTAGAGAGCAATCAGCCCCAGCATTTT. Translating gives CASSAVESNQPQHF.

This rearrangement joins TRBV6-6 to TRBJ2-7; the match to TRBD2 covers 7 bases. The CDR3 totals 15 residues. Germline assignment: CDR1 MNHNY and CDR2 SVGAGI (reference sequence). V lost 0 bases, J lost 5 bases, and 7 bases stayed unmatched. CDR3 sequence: CASSYSGEGGHEQYF. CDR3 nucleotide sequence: TGTGCCAGCAGTTACTCGGGGGAGGGCGGGCACGAGCAGTACTTC.

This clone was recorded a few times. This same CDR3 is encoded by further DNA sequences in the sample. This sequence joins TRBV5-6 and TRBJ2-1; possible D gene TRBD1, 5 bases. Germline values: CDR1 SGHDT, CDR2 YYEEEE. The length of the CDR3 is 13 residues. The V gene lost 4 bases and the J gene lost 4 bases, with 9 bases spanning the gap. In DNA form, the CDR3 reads TGTGCCAGCAGCCTGACAGAATACAATGAGCAGTTCTTC. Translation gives CASSLTEYNEQFF.

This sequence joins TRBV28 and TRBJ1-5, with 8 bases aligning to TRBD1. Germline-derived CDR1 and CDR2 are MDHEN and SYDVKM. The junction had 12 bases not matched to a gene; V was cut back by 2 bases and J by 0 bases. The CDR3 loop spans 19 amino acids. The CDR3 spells CASSLPRTGSPFSNQPQHF. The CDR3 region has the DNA TGTGCCAGCAGTTTACCTCGGACAGGGTCGCCTTTTAGCAATCAGCCCCAGCATTTT.

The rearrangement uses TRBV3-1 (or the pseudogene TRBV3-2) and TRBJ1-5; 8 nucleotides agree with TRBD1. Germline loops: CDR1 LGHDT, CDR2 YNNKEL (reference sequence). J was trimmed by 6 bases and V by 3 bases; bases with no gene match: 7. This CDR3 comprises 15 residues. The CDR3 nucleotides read TGTGCCAGCAGCCACACAGGGGGGACGGGTCAGCCCCAGCATTTT. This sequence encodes CASSHTGGTGQPQHF.

The CDR3 DNA is TGTGCCAGCAGCTTGAGAAGTTCTAGCGTGAGATCAAATGAGCAGTTCTTC. Translation: CASSLRSSSVRSNEQFF. The V call is TRBV11-3, the J call TRBJ2-1; D is possibly TRBD2 (6 bases). Germline CDR1 is SGHNT and CDR2 is YENEEA. The germline V and J ends were trimmed by 3 bases and 7 bases, with 22 bases remaining between them. The CDR3 consists of 17 residues.

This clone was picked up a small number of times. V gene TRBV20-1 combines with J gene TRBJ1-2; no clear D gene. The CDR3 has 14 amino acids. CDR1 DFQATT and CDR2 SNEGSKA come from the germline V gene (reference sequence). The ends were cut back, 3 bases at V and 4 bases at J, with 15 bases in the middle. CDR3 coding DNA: TGCAGTGCTAGTACAGCCCGTGTGGGCTATGGCTACACCTTC. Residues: CSASTARVGYGYTF.

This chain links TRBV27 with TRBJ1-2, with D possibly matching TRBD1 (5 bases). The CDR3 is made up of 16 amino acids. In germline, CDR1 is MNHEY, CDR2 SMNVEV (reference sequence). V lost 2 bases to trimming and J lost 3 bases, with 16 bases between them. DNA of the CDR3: TGTGCCAGCAGTTTAGCCACAGGACGGGCTGACTATGGCTACACCTTC. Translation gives CASSLATGRADYGYTF.

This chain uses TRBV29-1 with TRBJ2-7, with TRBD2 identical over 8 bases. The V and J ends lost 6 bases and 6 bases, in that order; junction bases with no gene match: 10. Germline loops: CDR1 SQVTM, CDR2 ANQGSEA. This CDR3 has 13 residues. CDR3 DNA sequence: TGCAGCGTCGCTAGAGCGGGAGATATCGAGCAGTACTTC. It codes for CSVARAGDIEQYF.

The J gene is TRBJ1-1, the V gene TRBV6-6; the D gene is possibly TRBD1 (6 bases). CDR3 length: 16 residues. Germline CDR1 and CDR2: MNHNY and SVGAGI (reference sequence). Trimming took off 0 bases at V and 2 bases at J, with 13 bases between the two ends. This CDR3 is CASSYSRGGGNTEAFF. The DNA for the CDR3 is TGTGCCAGCAGTTACTCGAGAGGGGGTGGTAACACTGAAGCTTTCTTT.

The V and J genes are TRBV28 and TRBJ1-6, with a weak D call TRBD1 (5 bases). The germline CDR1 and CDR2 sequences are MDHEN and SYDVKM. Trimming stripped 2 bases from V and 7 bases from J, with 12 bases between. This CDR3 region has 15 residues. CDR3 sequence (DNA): TGTGCCAGCAGTTTAGTGACAGATATAAATTCACCCCTCCACTTT. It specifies CASSLVTDINSPLHF.